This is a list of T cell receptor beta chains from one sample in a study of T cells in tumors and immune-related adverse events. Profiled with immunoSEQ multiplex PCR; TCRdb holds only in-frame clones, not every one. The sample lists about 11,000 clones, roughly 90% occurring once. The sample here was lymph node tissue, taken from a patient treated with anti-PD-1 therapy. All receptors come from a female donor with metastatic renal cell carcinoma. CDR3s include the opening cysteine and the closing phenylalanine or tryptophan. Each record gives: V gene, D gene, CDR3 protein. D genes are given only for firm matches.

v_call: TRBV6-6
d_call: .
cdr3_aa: CASSARETQYF

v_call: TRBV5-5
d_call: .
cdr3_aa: CASSLTTFSSYNEQFF

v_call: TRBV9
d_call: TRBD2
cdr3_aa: CASSLSGLAGEHTQYF

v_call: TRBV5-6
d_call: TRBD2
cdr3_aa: CASSTLAGGFSDEQFF

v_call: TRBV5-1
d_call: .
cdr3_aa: CASSLATFRDTRFRNEQFF

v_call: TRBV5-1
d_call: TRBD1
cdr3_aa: CASSFGDRGRRTEAFF

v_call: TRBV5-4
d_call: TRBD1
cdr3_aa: CASSLGGQGSRGNTIYF

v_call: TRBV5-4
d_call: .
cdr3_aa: CASSLADIDTEVFF

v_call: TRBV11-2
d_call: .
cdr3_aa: CASSFVGASSYEQYF

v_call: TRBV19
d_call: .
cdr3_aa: CASRGSRVLGLNQPQHF

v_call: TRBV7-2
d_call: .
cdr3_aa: CASSSRTRPGETQYF

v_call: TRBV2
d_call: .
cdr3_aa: CASSEAPSGTEAFF

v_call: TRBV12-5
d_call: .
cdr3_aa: CASGFFVGGTDTQYF

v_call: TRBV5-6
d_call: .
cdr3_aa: CASSLAQVSGNTIYF

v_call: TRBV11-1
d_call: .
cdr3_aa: CASSRSYEQYF

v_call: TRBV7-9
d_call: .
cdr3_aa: CASSDNQPQHF

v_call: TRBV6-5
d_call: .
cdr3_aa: CASSYQPGNYGYTF

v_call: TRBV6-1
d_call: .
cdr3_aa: CASSAYRPPAGNEQFF

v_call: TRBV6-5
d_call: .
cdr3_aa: CASSVGGSNEKLFF

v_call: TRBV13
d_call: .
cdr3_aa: CASSSNEWGYEQYF

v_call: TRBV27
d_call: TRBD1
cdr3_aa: CASSLSGPGQGVGNTIYF

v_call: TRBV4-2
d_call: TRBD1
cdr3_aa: CASSQVRGKNTEAFF

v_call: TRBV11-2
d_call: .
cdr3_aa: CASRLPRTAPRDTQYF

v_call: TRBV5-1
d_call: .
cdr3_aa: CASSLGPGPYGYTF

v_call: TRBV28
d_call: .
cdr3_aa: CASRQNTEAFF

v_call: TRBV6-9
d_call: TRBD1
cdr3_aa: CASSAAGGIDEQFF

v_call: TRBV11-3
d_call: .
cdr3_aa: CASSPRKAGGTDTQYF

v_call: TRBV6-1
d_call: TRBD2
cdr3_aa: CASSEFAGAGAVSGANVLTF

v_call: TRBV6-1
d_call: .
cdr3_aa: CASSERKGPYGYTF

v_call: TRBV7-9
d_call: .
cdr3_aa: CASGTGSTDTQYF

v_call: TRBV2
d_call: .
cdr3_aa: CASSQRVSNYGYTF

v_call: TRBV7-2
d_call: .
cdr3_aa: CASSLDSLGHYGYTF

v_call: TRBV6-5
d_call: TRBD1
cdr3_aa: CASSQSGTGNQPQHF

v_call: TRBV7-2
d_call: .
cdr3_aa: CASSEFLNYGYTF

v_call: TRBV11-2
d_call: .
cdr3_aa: CASSLEGFTDTQYF

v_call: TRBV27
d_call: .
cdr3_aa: CASSFGRGTEAFF

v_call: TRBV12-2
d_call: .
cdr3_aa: CASRLVGPGTSGRAGGETQYF

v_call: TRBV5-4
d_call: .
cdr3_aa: CASRKTRNNEQFF

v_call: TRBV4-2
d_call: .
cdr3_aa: CASSQSFGADNSPLHF

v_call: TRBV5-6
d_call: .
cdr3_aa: CASGTNPAEQYF

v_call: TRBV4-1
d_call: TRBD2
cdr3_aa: CASSQVAGGINEQFF

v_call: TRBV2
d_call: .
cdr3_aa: CASSWGPDSPLHF

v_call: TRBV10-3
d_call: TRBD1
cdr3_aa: CAISSGQGDGEKLFF

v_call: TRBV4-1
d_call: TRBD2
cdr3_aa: CAAAGGPTGDTQYF

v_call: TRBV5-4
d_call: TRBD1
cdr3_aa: CASRPNRGTGELFF

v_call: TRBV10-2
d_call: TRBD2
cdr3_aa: CASDPSGRGGTDTQYF

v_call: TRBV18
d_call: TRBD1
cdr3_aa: CASSWGQPDQPQHF

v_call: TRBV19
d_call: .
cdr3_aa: CASSTLFEQFF

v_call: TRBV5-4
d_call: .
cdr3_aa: CASSLEVGQANEKLFF

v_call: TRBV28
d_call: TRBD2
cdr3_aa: CASSSSGTSYEQYF

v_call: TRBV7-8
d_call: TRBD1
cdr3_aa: CASSRQGVYGYTF

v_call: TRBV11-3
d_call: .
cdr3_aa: CASSQRGNTIYF

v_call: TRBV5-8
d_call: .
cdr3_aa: CASSLLQGSRPEKLFF

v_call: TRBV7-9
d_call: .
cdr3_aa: CASSSNRDEQYF

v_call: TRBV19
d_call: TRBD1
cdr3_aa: CASSPGQGWTEAFF

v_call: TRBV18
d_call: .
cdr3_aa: CASSPTGSSYNEQFF

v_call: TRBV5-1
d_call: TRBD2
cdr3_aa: CASSSGLAGVGETQYF